Listed below are T cell receptor beta chains from one sample, sequenced in a study of cytomegalovirus exposure and HLA in healthy donors. Sequenced by immunoSEQ multiplex PCR; TCRdb stores in-frame clones only, minus some. The table records about 130,000 clones, more than 75% of them present only once. Sequencing was performed on PBMCs. These receptors all stem from a female donor in good health and CMV-seronegative. CDR3s include the opening cysteine and the closing phenylalanine or tryptophan. The D gene is left open where the match is weak.

j_call v_call d_call cdr3_aa
TRBJ2-5 TRBV29-1 TRBD1 CSVEDRQGSLETQYF
TRBJ1-1 TRBV28 NA CASSLERGRNTEAFF
TRBJ1-4 TRBV5-5 NA CASSLVTGEDEKLFF
TRBJ2-1 TRBV27 NA CASSPSGAPGDNEQFF
TRBJ2-1 TRBV7-3 NA CASSPRDYNEQFF
TRBJ2-3 TRBV6-6 NA CASSLDISSTDTQYF
TRBJ1-5 TRBV28 NA CASGGNGNQPQHF
TRBJ1-2 TRBV28 NA CASSLAGVRGYTF
TRBJ2-2 TRBV19 TRBD1 CASSNRGNTGELFF
TRBJ1-1 TRBV5-1 NA CASSLLSLNTEAFF
TRBJ2-1 TRBV7-2 TRBD2 CASSLNGASGYNEQFF
TRBJ2-7 TRBV19 TRBD2 CASSIGGRGGEQYF
TRBJ1-1 TRBV18 NA CASSPVLPNTEAFF
TRBJ1-1 TRBV7-3 TRBD1 CASSLDRDTEAFF
TRBJ1-3 TRBV5-1 NA CASSLDSPRAGNTIYF
TRBJ1-5 TRBV6-1 NA CASSEAGGDRQPQHF
TRBJ2-2 TRBV11-3 NA CASSPRDGRRAGELFF
TRBJ1-1 TRBV5-4 NA CASSLVGVNTEAFF
TRBJ2-1 TRBV6-1 TRBD1 CASSHGQGYNEQFF
TRBJ2-7 TRBV28 TRBD1 CASDNRGSEQYF
TRBJ2-2 TRBV11-3 TRBD1 CASSGAPGGANFGSGELFF
TRBJ1-1 TRBV4-1 NA CASSQGGPNTEAFF
TRBJ2-2 TRBV5-1 TRBD1 CASNSPGGDFTGELFF
TRBJ2-6 TRBV28 NA CASRVDDWNVLTF
TRBJ2-5 TRBV7-9 TRBD2 CASSLTSGSQETQYF
TRBJ2-5 TRBV27 NA CASSSIPGLARPETQYF
TRBJ2-7 TRBV6-5 TRBD1 CASSRDRGTYEQYF
TRBJ2-1 TRBV7-9 TRBD2 CASSPLAGEASYNEQFF
TRBJ1-1 TRBV4-3 NA CASSQTPRGTEAFF
TRBJ1-5 TRBV9 NA CASGGVSNQPQHF
TRBJ2-7 TRBV6-5 TRBD2 CASSYGSGGFEQYF
TRBJ1-1 TRBV28 NA CASTLGGSTEAFF
TRBJ2-2 TRBV2 NA CASSGQGNTGELFF
TRBJ2-7 TRBV6-1 NA CASSEGRKSSYEQYF
NA TRBV4-2 NA CASSRGGGQRTYEQYF
TRBJ1-1 TRBV27 TRBD1 CASSEQGAKNTEAFF
TRBJ2-1 TRBV5-4 TRBD2 CASSLAKGGTSIYNEQFF
TRBJ1-2 TRBV28 NA CASSSPGVGNYGYTF
TRBJ1-5 TRBV19 TRBD1 CASRTGGISNQPQHF
TRBJ2-5 TRBV18 NA CASSPREIGDVGTQYF
TRBJ2-3 TRBV18 NA CASSPGISTDTQYF
TRBJ2-2 TRBV28 TRBD1 CASSLRDREVGELFF
TRBJ2-3 TRBV27 TRBD2 CASSLREGTTTDTQYF
TRBJ2-7 TRBV7-7 NA CASSLFTGAYEQYF